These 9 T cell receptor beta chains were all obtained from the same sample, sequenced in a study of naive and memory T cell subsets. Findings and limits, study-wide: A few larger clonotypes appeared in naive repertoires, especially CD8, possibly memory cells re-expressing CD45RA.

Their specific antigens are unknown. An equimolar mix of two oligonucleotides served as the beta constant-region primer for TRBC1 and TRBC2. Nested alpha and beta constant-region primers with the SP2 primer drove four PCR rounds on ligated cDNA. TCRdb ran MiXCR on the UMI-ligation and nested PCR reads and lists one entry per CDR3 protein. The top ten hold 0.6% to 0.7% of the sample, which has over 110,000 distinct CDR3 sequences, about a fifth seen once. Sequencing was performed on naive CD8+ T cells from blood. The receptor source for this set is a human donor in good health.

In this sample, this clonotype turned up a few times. This CDR3 is CASSYGTGGSEQFF. The DNA of the CDR3 is TGTGCCAGCAGTTACGGGACAGGGGGCAGTGAGCAGTTCTTC. This chain links TRBV27 with TRBJ2-1; 12 bases are a match to TRBD1. Germline V gene lookup returns CDR1 MNHEY and CDR2 SMNVEV (reference sequence). V lost 4 bases and J lost 9; bases outside the gene matches: 4. The CDR3 runs to 14 residues.

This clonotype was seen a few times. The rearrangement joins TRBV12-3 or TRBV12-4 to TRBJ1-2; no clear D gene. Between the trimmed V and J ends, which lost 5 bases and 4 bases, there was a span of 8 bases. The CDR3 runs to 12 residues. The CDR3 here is CASSPTSYGYTF. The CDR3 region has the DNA TGTGCCAGCAGTCCGACATCCTATGGCTACACCTTC.

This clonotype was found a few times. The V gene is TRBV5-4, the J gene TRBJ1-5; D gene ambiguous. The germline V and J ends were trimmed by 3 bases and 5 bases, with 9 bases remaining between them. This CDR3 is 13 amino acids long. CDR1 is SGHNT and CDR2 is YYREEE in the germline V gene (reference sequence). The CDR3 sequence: CASSSDPDQPQHF. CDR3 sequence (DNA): TGTGCCAGCAGCTCCGACCCCGATCAGCCCCAGCATTTT.

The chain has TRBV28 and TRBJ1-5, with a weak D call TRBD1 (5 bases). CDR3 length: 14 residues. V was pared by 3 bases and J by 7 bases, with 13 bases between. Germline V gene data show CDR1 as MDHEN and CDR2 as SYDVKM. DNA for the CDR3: TGTGCCAGCAGTTTGGGGAGGGGTTGGCAGCCCCAGCATTTT. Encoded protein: CASSLGRGWQPQHF. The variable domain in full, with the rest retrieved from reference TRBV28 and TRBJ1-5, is DVKVTQSSRYLVKRTGEKVFLECVQDMDHENMFWYRQDPGLGLRLIYFSYDVKMKEKGDIPEGYSVSREKKERFSLILESASTNQTSMYLCASSLGRGWQPQHFGDGTRLSIL.

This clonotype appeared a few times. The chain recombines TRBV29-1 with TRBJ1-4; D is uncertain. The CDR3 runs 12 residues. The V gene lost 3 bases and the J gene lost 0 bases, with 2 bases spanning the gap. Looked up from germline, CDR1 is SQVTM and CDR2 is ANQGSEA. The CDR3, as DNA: TGCAGCGTTGAGGCAACTAATGAAAAACTGTTTTTT. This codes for CSVEATNEKLFF.

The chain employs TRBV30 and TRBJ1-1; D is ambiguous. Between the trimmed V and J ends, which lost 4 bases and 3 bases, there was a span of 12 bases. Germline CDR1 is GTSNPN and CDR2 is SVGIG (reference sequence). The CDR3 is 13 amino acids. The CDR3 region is CAWKEGWDTEAFF. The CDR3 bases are TGTGCCTGGAAGGAGGGTTGGGACACTGAAGCTTTCTTT. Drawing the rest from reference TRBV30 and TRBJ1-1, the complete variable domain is SQTIHQWPATLVQPVGSPLSLECTVEGTSNPNLYWYRQAAGRGLQLLFYSVGIGQISSEVPQNLSASRPQDRQFILSSKKLLLSDSGFYLCAWKEGWDTEAFFGQGTRLTVV.

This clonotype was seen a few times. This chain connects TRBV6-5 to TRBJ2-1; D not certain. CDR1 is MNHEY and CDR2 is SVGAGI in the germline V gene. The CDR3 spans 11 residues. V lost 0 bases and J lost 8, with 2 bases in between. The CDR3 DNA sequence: TGTGCCAGCAGTTACTCCCATGAGCAGTTCTTC. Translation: CASSYSHEQFF.

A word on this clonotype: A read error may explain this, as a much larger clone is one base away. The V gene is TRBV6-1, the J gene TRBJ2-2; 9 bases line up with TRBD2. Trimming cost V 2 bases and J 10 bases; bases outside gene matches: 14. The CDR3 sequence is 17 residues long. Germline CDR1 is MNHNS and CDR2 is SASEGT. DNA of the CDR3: TGTGCCAGCAGTGAATTCCTAGCGGGGCTCCGAGTCGTGGAGCTGTTTTTT. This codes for CASSEFLAGLRVVELFF.

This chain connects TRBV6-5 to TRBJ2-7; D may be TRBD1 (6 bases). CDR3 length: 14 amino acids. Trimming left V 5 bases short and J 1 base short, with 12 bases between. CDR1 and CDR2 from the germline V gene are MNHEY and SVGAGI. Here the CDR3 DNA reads TGTGCCAGCAGTCCCACGACAGGTTCCTACGAGCAGTACTTC. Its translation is CASSPTTGSYEQYF.